This TCR beta chain was profiled in a study of OX40 agonist ivuxolimab in advanced cancers. For the study at large: Prior anti-PD-1, anti-PD-L1 or anti-CTLA-4 therapy was allowed; 30% to 40% had some.

Details on this clone: Its specificity is not known.

V lost 2 bases, J lost 9 bases, and 9 bases stayed unmatched. From germline, CDR1 is SEHNR and CDR2 FQNEAQ (reference sequence). This CDR3 comprises 16 residues. Overall study results and limits: Circulating CD4+ and CD8+ T cells showed clonal expansion by week 6 at 0.1 to 3.0 mg/kg. What antigens the expanded peripheral T cells recognized was never established.

Assay: immunoSEQ multiplex PCR; the TCRdb copy retains only in-frame clones and omits some. Among more than 65,000 clones listed, about 91% were seen once. The sequence was collected from an adult with an advanced solid tumor such as melanoma, head and neck, liver or kidney cancer. Here the sequenced sample was CD4+ or CD8+ T cells sorted from blood, taken in a trial of the OX40 agonist ivuxolimab. The chain carries TRBV7-9 and TRBJ1-6; 8 positions agree with TRBD1. The CDR3 protein is CASSLFRQGIFSPLHF. CDR3 sequence (DNA): TGTGCCAGCAGCTTATTTCGACAGGGGATTTTTTCACCCCTCCACTTT.